This TCR beta chain appears in the sequencing data of a study of cytomegalovirus exposure and HLA in healthy donors. Findings of the study overall: Most CMV-associated TCR beta chains were later found to appear HLA-restricted. More clonal expansion characterized HLA-associated TCR beta chains than equally common others in a later analysis. Researchers counted 150 to 200 TCR beta chains as cytomegalovirus-associated.

This clone was seen more than once but under ten times. Antigen unknown. The germline CDR1 and CDR2 sequences are SGHVS and FQNEAQ. This CDR3 is 14 amino acids long. V lost 5 bases and J 2 bases, leaving 10 bases between the germline ends. 60 Vbeta and 13 Jbeta primers were used in PCR. TCRdb's copy holds only in-frame clones and misses some; the assay was immunoSEQ multiplex PCR. The table records about 160,000 clones, 75% of them present only once. This TCR was recovered from a woman between 45 and 60 years old in good health and CMV-seropositive. Sample: PBMCs. This chain links TRBV7-8 with TRBJ1-5, with unresolved D. CDR3 amino acids: CASSLTTGNQPQHF. The CDR3 bases are TGTGCCAGCAGCCTGACAACGGGCAATCAGCCCCAGCATTTT.